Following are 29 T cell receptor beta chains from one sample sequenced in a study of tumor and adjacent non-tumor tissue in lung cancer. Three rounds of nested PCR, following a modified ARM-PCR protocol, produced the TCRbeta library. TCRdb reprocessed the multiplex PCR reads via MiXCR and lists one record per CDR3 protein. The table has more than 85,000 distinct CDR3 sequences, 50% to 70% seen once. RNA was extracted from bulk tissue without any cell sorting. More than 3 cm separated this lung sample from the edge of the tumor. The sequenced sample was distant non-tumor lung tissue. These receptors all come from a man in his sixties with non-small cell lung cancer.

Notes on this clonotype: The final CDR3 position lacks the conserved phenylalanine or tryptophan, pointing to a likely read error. This CDR3 is CASSLSAGVADAFL. The CDR3 DNA reads TGTGCCAGCAGCTTATCGGCGGGCGTGGCTGATGCTTTCTTA. The J gene is TRBJ1-1, the V gene TRBV11-1, with unresolved D. CDR1 is SGHAT, CDR2 FQDESV, per germline (reference sequence). This CDR3 region has 14 residues.

DNA of the CDR3: TGTGCCAGCAACTCCCGGGGGGATAAGCAGTTCTTC. Translation gives CASNSRGDKQFF. The V and J genes are TRBV11-3 and TRBJ2-1, with 7 positions matching TRBD2. V shed 7 bases and J 11 bases; nucleotides not matched to a gene: 8. The CDR3 is 12 residues long. Looked up from germline, CDR1 is SGHNT and CDR2 is YENEEA.

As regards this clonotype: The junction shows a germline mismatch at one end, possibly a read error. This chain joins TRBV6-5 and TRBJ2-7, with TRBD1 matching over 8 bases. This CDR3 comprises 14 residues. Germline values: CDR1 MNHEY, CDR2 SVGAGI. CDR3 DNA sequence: TGTCCCAGCAGCCCCTTGGAGACAGGGGTTGAGCAGTACTTC. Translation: CPSSPLETGVEQYF.

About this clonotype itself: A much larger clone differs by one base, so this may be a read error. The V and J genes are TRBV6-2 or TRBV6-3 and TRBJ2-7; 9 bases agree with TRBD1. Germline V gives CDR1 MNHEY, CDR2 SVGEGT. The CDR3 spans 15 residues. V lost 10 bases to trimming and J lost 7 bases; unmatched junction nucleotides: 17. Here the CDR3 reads CATLTRDRAIEEQYF. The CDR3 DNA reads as TGTGCCACCTTGACCCGGGACAGGGCTATAGAAGAGCAGTACTTC.

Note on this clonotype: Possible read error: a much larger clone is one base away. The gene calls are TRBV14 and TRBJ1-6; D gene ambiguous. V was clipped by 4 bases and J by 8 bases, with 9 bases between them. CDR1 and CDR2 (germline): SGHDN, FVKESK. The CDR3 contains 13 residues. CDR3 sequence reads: CASSPYGDSPLHF. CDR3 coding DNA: TGTGCCAGCAGCCCGTACGGTGATTCACCCCTCCACTTT. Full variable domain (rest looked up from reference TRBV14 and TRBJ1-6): EAGVTQFPSHSVIEKGQTVTLRCDPISGHDNLYWYRRVMGKEIKFLLHFVKESKQDESGMPNNRFLAERTGGTYSTLKVQPAELEDSGVYFCASSPYGDSPLHFGNGTRLTVT.

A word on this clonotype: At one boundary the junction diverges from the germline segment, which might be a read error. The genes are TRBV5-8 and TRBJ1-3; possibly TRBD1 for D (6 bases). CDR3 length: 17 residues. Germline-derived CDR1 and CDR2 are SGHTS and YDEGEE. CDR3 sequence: CASSKITGSLFGNTIYF. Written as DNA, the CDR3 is TGCGCCAGCAGCAAGATCACAGGGTCCCTCTTTGGAAACACCATATATTTT.

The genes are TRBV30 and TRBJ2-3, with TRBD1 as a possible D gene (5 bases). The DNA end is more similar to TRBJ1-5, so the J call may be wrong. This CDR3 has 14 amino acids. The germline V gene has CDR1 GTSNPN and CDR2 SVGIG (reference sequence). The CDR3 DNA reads TGTGCCTGCAGTAGGGCAGGGAACACAGATACGCAGCATTTT. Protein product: CACSRAGNTDTQHF.

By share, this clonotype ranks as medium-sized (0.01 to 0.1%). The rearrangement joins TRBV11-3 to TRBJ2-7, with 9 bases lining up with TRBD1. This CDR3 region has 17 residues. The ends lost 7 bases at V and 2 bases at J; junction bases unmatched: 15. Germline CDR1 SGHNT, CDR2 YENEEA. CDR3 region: CASTPGTGPIMTYEQYF. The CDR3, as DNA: TGTGCCAGCACCCCAGGGACAGGGCCCATCATGACCTACGAGCAGTACTTC.

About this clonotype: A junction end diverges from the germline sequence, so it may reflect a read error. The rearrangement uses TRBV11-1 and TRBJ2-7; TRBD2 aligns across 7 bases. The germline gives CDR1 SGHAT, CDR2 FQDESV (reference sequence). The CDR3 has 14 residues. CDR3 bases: TGTGTCAGCAGCTATACTAGCGACCAATATGAACAGTACTTC. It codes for CVSSYTSDQYEQYF.

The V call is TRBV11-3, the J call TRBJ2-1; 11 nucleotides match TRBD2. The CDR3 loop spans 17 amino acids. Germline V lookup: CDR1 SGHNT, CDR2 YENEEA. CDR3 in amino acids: CTGSLDGTSGRCNEQFF. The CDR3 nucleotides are TGTACCGGCAGCTTAGATGGTACTAGCGGGAGATGCAATGAGCAGTTCTTC.

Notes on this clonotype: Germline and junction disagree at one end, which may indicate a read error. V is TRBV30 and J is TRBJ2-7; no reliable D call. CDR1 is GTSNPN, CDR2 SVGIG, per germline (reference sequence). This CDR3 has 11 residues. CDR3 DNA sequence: TGTGTCTGGAGACGGAGCATGGAGCAGTACTTC. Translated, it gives CVWRRSMEQYF.

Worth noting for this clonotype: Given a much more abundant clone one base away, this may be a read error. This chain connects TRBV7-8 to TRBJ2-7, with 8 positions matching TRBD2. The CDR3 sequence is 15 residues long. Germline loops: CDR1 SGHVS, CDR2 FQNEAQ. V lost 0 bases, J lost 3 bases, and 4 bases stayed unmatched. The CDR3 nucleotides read TGTGCCAGCAGCTTAGCGACTAGCGATCTCTACGAGCAGTACTTC. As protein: CASSLATSDLYEQYF.

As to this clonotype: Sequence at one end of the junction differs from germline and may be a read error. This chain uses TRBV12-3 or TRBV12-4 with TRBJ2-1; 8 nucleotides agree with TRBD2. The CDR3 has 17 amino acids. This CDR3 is CASTPAPTSVGYNGQFF. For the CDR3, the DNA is TGTGCCAGCACCCCCGCCCCGACTAGCGTGGGCTACAATGGGCAGTTCTTC.

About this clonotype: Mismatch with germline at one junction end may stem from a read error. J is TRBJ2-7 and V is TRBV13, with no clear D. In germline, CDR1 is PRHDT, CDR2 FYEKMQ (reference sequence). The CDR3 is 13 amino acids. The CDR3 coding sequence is TGTTCCAGCAGCCCCTGGTCGGTCTACGAACAGTACTTC. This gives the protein CSSSPWSVYEQYF.

The CDR3 region has the DNA TGCAGTGCCGCCCTGTGGGGACGGGGGGGGCTCACAGATACGCAGTATTTT. Its protein product is CSAALWGRGGLTDTQYF. The V gene is TRBV20-1, the J gene TRBJ2-3, with 8 bases lining up with TRBD2. This CDR3 has 17 residues. J lost 2 bases, V lost 6 bases, and 16 bases had no gene match. Germline-derived CDR1 and CDR2 are DFQATT and SNEGSKA (reference sequence).

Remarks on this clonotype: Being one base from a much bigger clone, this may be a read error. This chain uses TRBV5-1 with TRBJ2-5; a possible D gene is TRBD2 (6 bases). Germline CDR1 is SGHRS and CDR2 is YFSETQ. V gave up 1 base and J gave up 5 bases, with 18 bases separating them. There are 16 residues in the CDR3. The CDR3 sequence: CASSLTRGTWTETQYF. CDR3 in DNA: TGCGCCAGCAGCTTGACCCGAGGGACTTGGACGGAGACCCAGTACTTC.

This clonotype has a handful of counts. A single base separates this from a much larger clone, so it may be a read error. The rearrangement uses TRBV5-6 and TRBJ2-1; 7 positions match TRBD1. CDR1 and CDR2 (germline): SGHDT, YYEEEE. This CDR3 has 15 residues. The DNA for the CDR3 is TGTGCCAGCAGCTTGGGACAGGGACAGAACAATGGGCAGTTCTTC. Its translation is CASSLGQGQNNGQFF.

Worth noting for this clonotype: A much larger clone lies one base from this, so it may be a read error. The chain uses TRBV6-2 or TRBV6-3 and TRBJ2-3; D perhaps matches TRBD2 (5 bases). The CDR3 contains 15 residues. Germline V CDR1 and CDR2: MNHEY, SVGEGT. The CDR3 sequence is CASSYSGASIDTQYF. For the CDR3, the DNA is TGTGCCAGCAGTTACAGCGGAGCTAGCATAGATACGCAGTATTTT.

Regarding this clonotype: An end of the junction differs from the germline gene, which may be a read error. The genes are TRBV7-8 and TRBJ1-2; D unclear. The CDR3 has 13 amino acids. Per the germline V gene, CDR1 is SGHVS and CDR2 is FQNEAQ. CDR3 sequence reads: CATSSEEGYGYAF. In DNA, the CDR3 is TGTGCCACCTCCTCGGAGGAGGGTTATGGTTACGCCTTC.

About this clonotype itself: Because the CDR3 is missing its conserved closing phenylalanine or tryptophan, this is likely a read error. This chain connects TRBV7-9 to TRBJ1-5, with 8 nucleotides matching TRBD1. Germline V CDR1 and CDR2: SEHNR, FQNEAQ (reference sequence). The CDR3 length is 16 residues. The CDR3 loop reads CASNLDGTGSNQPQHV. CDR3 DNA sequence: TGTGCCAGCAACTTAGACGGGACAGGTAGCAATCAGCCCCAGCATGTT.

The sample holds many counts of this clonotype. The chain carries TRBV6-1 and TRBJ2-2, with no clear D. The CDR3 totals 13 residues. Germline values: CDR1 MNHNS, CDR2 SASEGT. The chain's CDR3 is CAIKSLGPGELFF. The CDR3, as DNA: TGTGCGATCAAATCTCTCGGCCCCGGGGAGCTGTTTTTT.

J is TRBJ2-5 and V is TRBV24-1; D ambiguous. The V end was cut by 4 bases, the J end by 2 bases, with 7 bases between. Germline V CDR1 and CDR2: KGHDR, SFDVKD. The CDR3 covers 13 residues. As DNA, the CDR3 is TGTGCCACCAGTGACGACACACAAGAGACCCAGTACTTC. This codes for CATSDDTQETQYF.

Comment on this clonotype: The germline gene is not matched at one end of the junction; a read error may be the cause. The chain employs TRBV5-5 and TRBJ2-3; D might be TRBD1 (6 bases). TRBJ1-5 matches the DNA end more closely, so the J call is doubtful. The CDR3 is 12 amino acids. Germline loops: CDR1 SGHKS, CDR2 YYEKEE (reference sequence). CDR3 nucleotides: TGTTCCAGCAGACGGGACACAGATACGCAGCATTTT. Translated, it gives CSSRRDTDTQHF.

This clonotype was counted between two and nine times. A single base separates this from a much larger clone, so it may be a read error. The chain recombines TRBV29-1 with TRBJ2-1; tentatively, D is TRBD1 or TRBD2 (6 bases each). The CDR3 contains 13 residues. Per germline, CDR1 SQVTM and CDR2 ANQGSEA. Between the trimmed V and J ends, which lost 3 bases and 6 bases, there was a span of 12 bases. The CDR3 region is CSVDRGPGNEQFF. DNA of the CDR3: TGCAGCGTTGATCGGGGGCCGGGCAATGAGCAGTTCTTC.

In DNA, the CDR3 is TGTGCCAGCAGCCGGGACAGGGATTCCTATGGGCAGTACTTC. Translated: CASSRDRDSYGQYF. The V and J genes are TRBV6-6 and TRBJ2-7; 9 bases align to TRBD1. The CDR3 has 14 amino acids. Trimming cost V 6 bases and J 9 bases; bases outside gene matches: 12. The germline V gene encodes CDR1 MNHNY and CDR2 SVGAGI (reference sequence).

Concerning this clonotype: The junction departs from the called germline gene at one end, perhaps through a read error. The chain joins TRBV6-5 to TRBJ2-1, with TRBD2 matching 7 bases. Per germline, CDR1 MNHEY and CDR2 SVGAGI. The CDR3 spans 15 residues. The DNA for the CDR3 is TGCGCCAACAGAAAAGCGGGAAACAGTTACAATGAGCAGTTCTTC. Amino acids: CANRKAGNSYNEQFF.

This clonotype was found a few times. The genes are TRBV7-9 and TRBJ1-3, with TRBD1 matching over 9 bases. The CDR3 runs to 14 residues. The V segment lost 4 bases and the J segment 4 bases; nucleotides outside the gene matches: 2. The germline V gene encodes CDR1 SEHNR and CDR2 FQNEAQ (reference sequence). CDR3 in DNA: TGTGCCAGCAGCTCGGACAGGGGAGGAAACACCATATATTTT. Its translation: CASSSDRGGNTIYF.

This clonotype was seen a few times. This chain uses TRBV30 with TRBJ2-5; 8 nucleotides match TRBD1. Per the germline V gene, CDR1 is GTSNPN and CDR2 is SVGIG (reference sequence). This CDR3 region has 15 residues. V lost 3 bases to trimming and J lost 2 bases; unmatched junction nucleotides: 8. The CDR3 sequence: CAWRVGQVVQETQYF. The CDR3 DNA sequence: TGTGCCTGGAGGGTGGGACAGGTGGTTCAAGAGACCCAGTACTTC.

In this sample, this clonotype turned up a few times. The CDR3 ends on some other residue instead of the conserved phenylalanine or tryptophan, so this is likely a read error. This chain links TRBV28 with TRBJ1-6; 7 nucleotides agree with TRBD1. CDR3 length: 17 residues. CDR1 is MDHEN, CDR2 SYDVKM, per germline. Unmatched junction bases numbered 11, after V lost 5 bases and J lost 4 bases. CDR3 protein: CASSRDSFSSYNSPLHS. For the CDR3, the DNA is TGTGCCAGCAGTCGGGACAGCTTTAGCTCTTATAATTCACCCCTCCACTCT.